One sample yielded the 15 T cell receptor beta chains listed below, sequenced in a study of T cell responses to AZD1222 COVID-19 vaccine. Generated by immunoSEQ multiplex PCR, the TCRdb table keeps only in-frame clones and is missing some. The sample consists of roughly 120,000 clones, 70% to 90% of them appearing once. This sample comprised peripheral blood, obtained 28 days after the second AZD1222 dose. All receptors derive from an adult who received the AZD1222 COVID-19 vaccine.

This clone was counted once. The chain joins TRBV2 to TRBJ1-2, with TRBD1 as a possible D gene (6 bases). The CDR3 spans 15 residues. Germline lookup yields CDR1 SNHLY and CDR2 FYNNEI. Trimming removed 4 bases from V and 4 bases from J, with 16 bases in between. The CDR3 sequence is CASSGGPLPSYGYTF. CDR3 DNA sequence: TGTGCCAGCAGTGGGGGGCCGCTGCCATCCTATGGCTACACCTTC.

This chain uses TRBV5-1 with TRBJ1-2, with TRBD1 matching over 11 bases. CDR1 is SGHRS and CDR2 is YFSETQ in the germline V gene. The CDR3 is 14 residues long. After removal of 5 bases from V and 7 bases from J, the junction contained 7 bases not matched to a gene. CDR3 loop: CASRMGQGGGGYTF. The CDR3 nucleotides are TGCGCCAGCAGAATGGGACAGGGGGGAGGTGGCTACACCTTC.

V gene TRBV28 combines with J gene TRBJ2-3; tentative D call: TRBD1 (6 bases). The V gene's germline CDR1 is MDHEN and CDR2 SYDVKM. This CDR3 is built from 14 residues. V was shortened by 7 bases and J by 0 bases, with 11 bases between the two germline ends. The CDR3 nucleotides are TGTGCCAGCAAGCCGGGACACAGCACAGATACGCAGTATTTT. Translating gives CASKPGHSTDTQYF.

This chain joins TRBV28 and TRBJ1-1; D uncertain. Deletions cut 2 bases from V and 1 base from J, with 5 bases between. Germline lookup yields CDR1 MDHEN and CDR2 SYDVKM. The CDR3 sequence is 13 residues long. The CDR3 here is CASSLLQNTEAFF. CDR3 sequence (DNA): TGTGCCAGCAGTTTACTACAGAACACTGAAGCTTTCTTT.

The genes are TRBV7-8 and TRBJ2-3, with D possibly called TRBD1 or TRBD2 (5 bases each). Trimming stripped 2 bases from V and 2 bases from J, with 8 bases between. The CDR3 runs to 14 residues. In germline, CDR1 is SGHVS, CDR2 FQNEAQ. The CDR3: CASSLTGPTDTQYF. DNA of the CDR3: TGTGCCAGCAGCTTAACGGGACCCACAGATACGCAGTATTTT.

CDR3 nucleotide sequence: TGTGCCAGCAGCTTAGATGGGGCGGGATCCTACGAGCAGTACTTC. Protein product: CASSLDGAGSYEQYF. The chain carries TRBV7-2 and TRBJ2-7, with a weak D call TRBD2 (6 bases). V shed 1 base and J shed 1 base, with 11 bases lying between them. Germline V gene lookup returns CDR1 SGHTA and CDR2 FQGNSA. CDR3 length equals 15 residues.

This chain uses TRBV7-8 with TRBJ1-4, with a weak D call TRBD1 (6 bases). Germline CDR1 SGHVS, CDR2 FQNEAQ. Trimming stripped 6 bases from V and 5 bases from J, with 16 bases between. CDR3 length: 15 amino acids. CDR3 residues: CASRGTRARNEKLFF. The CDR3, as DNA: TGTGCCAGCAGGGGGACAAGGGCGAGGAATGAAAAACTGTTTTTT.

The V and J genes are TRBV5-1 and TRBJ2-3, with D uncertain. The CDR3 contains 13 residues. The germline V gene encodes CDR1 SGHRS and CDR2 YFSETQ. With 4 bases removed from V and 5 bases from J, the gap between germline ends came to 11 bases. This CDR3 is CASSPIWEDTQYF. CDR3 coding DNA: TGCGCCAGCAGCCCCATATGGGAAGATACGCAGTATTTT.

This clone is a singleton in its sample. The rearrangement links TRBV7-3 to TRBJ2-3, with D possibly being TRBD1 or TRBD2 (5 bases each). V was cut by 4 bases and J by 2 bases, with 13 bases left in between. This CDR3 comprises 15 residues. The germline V gene has CDR1 SGHTA and CDR2 FQGTGA. Here the CDR3 DNA reads TGTGCCAGCAGCTACCGGGACCCCGCCACAGATACGCAGTATTTT. This sequence encodes CASSYRDPATDTQYF.

The rearrangement uses TRBV19 and TRBJ1-5; no clear D gene. This CDR3 has 15 residues. Germline CDR1 LNHDA, CDR2 SQIVND (reference sequence). Trimming pared 0 bases from V and 4 bases from J, leaving 10 bases between. CDR3 coding DNA: TGTGCCAGTAGTATAGATTGGTTCGGGAATCAGCCCCAGCATTTT. This sequence encodes CASSIDWFGNQPQHF. Using reference TRBV19 and TRBJ1-5 for the parts outside the CDR3, the full variable domain is DGGITQSPKYLFRKEGQNVTLSCEQNLNHDAMYWYRQDPGQGLRLIYYSQIVNDFQKGDIAEGYSVSREKKESFPLTVTSAQKNPTAFYLCASSIDWFGNQPQHFGDGTRLSIL.

The gene calls are TRBV19 and TRBJ1-6; maybe TRBD1 (5 bases). The CDR3 spans 14 residues. In germline, CDR1 is LNHDA, CDR2 SQIVND (reference sequence). The V and J ends lost 3 bases and 10 bases respectively, with 13 bases between them. CDR3 DNA: TGTGCCAGTAGTATCTCCAGGGAGGGCTCACCCCTCCACTTT. Its protein product is CASSISREGSPLHF.

The chain carries TRBV12-3 or TRBV12-4 and TRBJ2-5; 8 bases fit TRBD1. The V and J ends lost 6 bases and 5 bases, in that order; junction bases with no gene match: 5. The CDR3 runs 13 residues. The CDR3 coding sequence is TGTGCCAGCAGAGGACAGGGTGGGGAGACCCAGTACTTC. Its protein product is CASRGQGGETQYF.

The chain is built from TRBV4-2 and TRBJ2-7; TRBD2 might be the D (5 bases). V dropped 1 base and J dropped 0 bases, with 10 bases sitting between them. Germline CDR1 and CDR2: LGHNA and YNFKEQ. CDR3 size: 15 residues. The CDR3 is CASSQGKRSSYEQYF. DNA of the CDR3: TGTGCCAGCAGCCAAGGGAAGCGGAGCTCCTACGAGCAGTACTTC.

The CDR3 DNA reads as TGTGCCAGCAGTTACTCGACGGCGGGCACATACGCCGGGGAGCTGTTTTTT. Amino acid sequence: CASSYSTAGTYAGELFF. The V call is TRBV6-2 or TRBV6-3, the J call TRBJ2-2, with a weak D call TRBD2 (5 bases). The ends were cut back, 0 bases at V and 6 bases at J, with 17 bases in the middle. The CDR3 is 17 residues long. The germline gives CDR1 MNHEY, CDR2 SVGEGT.

The chain has TRBV14 and TRBJ1-2; D is unresolved. Germline loops: CDR1 SGHDN, CDR2 FVKESK. This CDR3 is 13 amino acids long. V lost 1 base to trimming and J lost 7 bases, with 10 bases between them. CDR3 residues: CASSQVGLVGYTF. In DNA, the CDR3 is TGTGCCAGCAGCCAAGTAGGGCTTGTTGGCTACACCTTC.